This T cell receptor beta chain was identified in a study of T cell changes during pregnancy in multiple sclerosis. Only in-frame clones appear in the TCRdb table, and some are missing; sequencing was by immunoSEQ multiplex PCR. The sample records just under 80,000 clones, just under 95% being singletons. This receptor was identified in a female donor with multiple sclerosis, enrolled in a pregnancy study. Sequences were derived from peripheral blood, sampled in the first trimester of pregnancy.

The CDR3 nucleotides are TGCGCCAGCAGCTTGGTCGACCCTCGCGGCGAAAAACTGTTTTTT. The encoded protein is CASSLVDPRGEKLFF. The gene calls are TRBV5-1 and TRBJ1-4; D is uncertain. Germline CDR1 is SGHRS and CDR2 is YFSETQ. There are 15 residues in the CDR3. Trimming cost V 0 bases and J 8 bases, with 14 bases left between them. Full variable domain (remainder filled in from reference TRBV5-1 and TRBJ1-4): KAGVTQTPRYLIKTRGQQVTLSCSPISGHRSVSWYQQTPGQGLQFLFEYFSETQRNKGNFPGRFSGRQFSNSRSEMNVSTLELGDSALYLCASSLVDPRGEKLFFGSGTQLSVL.